The T cell receptor (beta chain) described here comes from a study of metastatic and nonmetastatic thyroid tumors (dated by TCRdb to the early 2020s). Study-level background: For patients with malignant and with benign thyroid disease, the researchers compared repertoires between peripheral blood samples and tumor or nodule tissue samples.

In this sample, this clone turned up many times. Its binding antigen is unknown. Qualities for individual bases were not recorded, and no much larger clone is one base off. CDR1 and CDR2 are drawn from the germline V gene (reference sequence): LNHDA, SQIVND. The CDR3 numbers 18 residues from cysteine through phenylalanine. The sequence is cut down to CDR3 DNA, 54 bases in frame from base 1. Relative to germline, V is missing 4 bases and J is missing 3 bases, with 15 bases of the junction outside any gene match. Libraries were made using PCR. The sequencer was an Illumina HiSeq 4000. The TCR beta-chain CDR3 region of each patient was profiled by high-throughput sequencing. Per the original workflow: CDR3 differences across clinicopathological groups were used to build a classifier for discriminating distant-metastatic papillary thyroid cancer patients. The Shannon index was used to measure repertoire diversity, and the Morisita-Horn index was used to measure how similar tumor and blood repertoires were. TCRdb cleaned the public reads at Q25 with fastp, built clones with MiXCR and kept in-frame beta chains. The V and J calls and clone size are TCRdb's, not the authors'. The sample contains about 39,000 clones, around 20% of them found a single time. Of the sample, 18% is held by the ten largest clones.

No treatment had been received by any patient before thyroid surgery. Using T-cell receptor beta sequencing, the researchers looked back retrospectively at clinical samples from patients, gathered between about 2012 and 2018. Beyond this particular receptor, the publication reports: In both blood and tumor samples, malignant tumors were reported to have significantly higher TCR beta diversity than benign nodules.

The chain links TRBV19 with TRBJ2-3, and 8 junctional nucleotides match TRBD2. Sequencing was performed on blood. The receptor comes from a female donor with papillary thyroid cancer or a benign thyroid nodule (not recorded which). Some clones in this sample may be carry-over from other donors' samples. The nucleotide sequence is given as TGTGCCAGTAGTAAATACCTATACATAGCGGGATTTACAGATACGCAGTATTTT. Its amino acids are CASSKYLYIAGFTDTQYF.